The 5 T cell receptor beta chains given below trace back to one sample, sequenced in a study of post-analysis software for immune sequencing data. Study-wide points: TRBV5-6, TRBV5-1 and TRBV20-1 were among 4 or 5 TRBV segments more frequent in patients than controls.

No antigen has been assigned to these receptors. Researchers reported that TCR beta cDNA libraries carried unique molecular identifiers. TCRdb recomputed calls from the PCR reads with MiXCR, one row per CDR3 protein. Among approximately 770,000 distinct CDR3 sequences listed, about 45% were seen once. Sequencing used blood. The receptors stem from a girl aged 10-17 years with multiple sclerosis.

The chain employs TRBV3-1 and TRBJ1-2; D not resolved. V lost 0 bases to trimming and J lost 1 base, with 15 bases between them. The germline V gene encodes CDR1 LGHDT and CDR2 YNNKEL (reference sequence). This CDR3 is 17 amino acids long. CDR3 amino acids: CASSQDLTRTVNYGYTF. The CDR3 bases are TGTGCCAGCAGCCAAGATCTGACACGGACTGTTAACTATGGCTACACCTTC.

This clonotype was recorded a few times. The chain links TRBV7-6 to TRBJ2-1; 9 nucleotides match TRBD2. V was clipped by 0 bases and J by 6 bases; unmatched bases: 15. From germline, CDR1 is SGHVS and CDR2 FNYEAQ. The CDR3 is made up of 19 amino acids. DNA of the CDR3: TGTGCCAGCAGCTTAGCTGCCGGGTATGGGACTAGCAGAACCAATGAGCAGTTCTTC. This sequence encodes CASSLAAGYGTSRTNEQFF.

This clonotype is a singleton in its sample. CDR3 nucleotides: TGTGCCAGCAGCTTAGCAGGGACAATGAACACTGAAGCTTTCTTT. Protein product: CASSLAGTMNTEAFF. This chain links TRBV11-2 with TRBJ1-1; tentative D call: TRBD1 (6 bases). CDR1 is SGHAT, CDR2 FQNNGV, per germline. The length of the CDR3 is 15 residues. V lost 1 base and J lost 0, with 9 bases in between. The whole variable domain, filled in from reference TRBV11-2 and TRBJ1-1, reads EAGVAQSPRYKIIEKRQSVAFWCNPISGHATLYWYQQILGQGPKLLIQFQNNGVVDDSQLPKDRFSAERLKGVDSTLKIQPAKLEDSAVYLCASSLAGTMNTEAFFGQGTRLTVV.

This sequence joins TRBV7-3 and TRBJ2-3; TRBD2 matches at 13 bases. CDR1 is SGHTA, CDR2 FQGTGA, per germline. This CDR3 is 16 amino acids long. Trimming at V came to 6 bases and at J to 5 bases, leaving 8 bases not matched to a gene. CDR3 DNA sequence: TGTGCCAGCAGTCAGCGGACTAGCGGGAGTGGAGATACGCAGTATTTT. The encoded protein is CASSQRTSGSGDTQYF.

This clonotype was recorded a few times. The chain employs TRBV4-3 and TRBJ2-1; D not resolved. The CDR3 has 15 residues. Germline CDR1 reads LGHNA; CDR2 reads YSLEER. V was trimmed by 3 bases and J by 4 bases, leaving 13 bases between them. The CDR3 DNA reads as TGCGCCAGCAGCCAGGCTGGGGTCCCTTACAATGAGCAGTTCTTC. The encoded protein is CASSQAGVPYNEQFF.